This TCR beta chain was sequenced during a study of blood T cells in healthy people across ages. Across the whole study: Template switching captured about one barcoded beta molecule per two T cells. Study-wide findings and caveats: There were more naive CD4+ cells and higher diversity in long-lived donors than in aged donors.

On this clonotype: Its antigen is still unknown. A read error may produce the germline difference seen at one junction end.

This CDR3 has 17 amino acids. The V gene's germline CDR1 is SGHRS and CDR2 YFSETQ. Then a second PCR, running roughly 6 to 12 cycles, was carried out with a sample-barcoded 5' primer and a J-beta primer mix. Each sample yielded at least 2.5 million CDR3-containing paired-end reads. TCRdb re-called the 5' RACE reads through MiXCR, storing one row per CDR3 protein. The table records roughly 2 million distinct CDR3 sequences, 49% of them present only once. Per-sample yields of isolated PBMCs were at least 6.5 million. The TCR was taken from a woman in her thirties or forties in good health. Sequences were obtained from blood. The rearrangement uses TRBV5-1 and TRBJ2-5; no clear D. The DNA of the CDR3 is TGCGCCGGCAGCTTGGGCCCCGCAACCTTGGCAGGAGAGACCCAGTACTTC. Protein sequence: CAGSLGPATLAGETQYF.